This TCR beta chain stems from a study of blood T cell repertoires in COVID-19. Study summary: Spain, Italy and the United States supplied samples that represented acute and convalescent COVID-19.

Only a few counts were recorded for this clone. Data came from immunoSEQ multiplex PCR; TCRdb stores just in-frame clones and leaves some out. The profile covers about 150,000 clones, with around nine tenths appearing a single time and roughly 1.2% taken by the ten largest. Enrolled through a virtual design, the participants were between about 18 and 100 years of age and came from 24 US areas. Cohorts were assigned according to the clinical history that participants reported. Sample: PBMCs or T cells enriched from blood (not recorded which). This TCR came from a woman in her 30s with acute COVID-19.

The CDR3 DNA follows: TGTGCCAGCAGCCAAGGGACTAGCGGTGCCCTGGCCTACGAGCAGTACTTC. Amino acids: CASSQGTSGALAYEQYF. This chain joins TRBV3-1 (or the pseudogene TRBV3-2) and TRBJ2-7; 10 bases match TRBD2. Losses at the gene ends were 1 base for V and 2 bases for J; bases not matched to a gene: 8. The CDR3 contains 17 residues. Looked up from germline, CDR1 is LGHDT and CDR2 is YNNKEL (reference sequence).